A selection of T cell receptor beta chains follows, all from one sample in a study of blood T cells in healthy people across ages. In TCRdb, the 5' RACE reads were re-called with MiXCR into one record per CDR3 protein. The sample shows about 1,500,000 distinct CDR3 sequences, approximately 30% of them seen only once. Source material: blood. These receptor sequences come from a woman aged 25 to 39 in good health. The conserved cysteine and the conserved F or W are not part of the CDR3 here.

ASSYSTLAVSYEQY,TRBV6-5,14
ASSRGTSGTSYEQY,TRBV18,14
ASSSMTGYQETQY,TRBV7-2,13
SVVTGDETQY,TRBV29-1,10
ASSFPGTSGFYEQY,TRBV7-2,14
ASSFGTGGYGYT,TRBV7-9,12
ASGSEDRGSTYTQY,TRBV12-5,14
SVGRVGGGGTDTQY,TRBV29-1,14
ASSRLGQGHDEQY,TRBV4-1,13
ASSESETGLRTQY,TRBV10-1,13
SARDPSGGVYNEQF,TRBV20-1,14
ASRSGHPREQF,TRBV7-6,11
ASSSGQTQETQY,TRBV2,12
ASSEFEGMATQY,TRBV10-1,12
ATSDPLAGGQF,TRBV24-1,11
ASSPEDRGFEQF,TRBV7-8,12
ASSPPTASGDEQF,TRBV18,13
SATLGGSSTDTQY,TRBV20-1,13
ASSAGGTYGTEAF,TRBV5-1,13
ASSPGAGPEETQY,TRBV7-9,13
ASRGLVGGYEQY,TRBV28,12
ASRVSGNRLGTYNEQF,TRBV5-1,16
ASSFTPGNEKLV,TRBV7-2,12
ASSLTPGEKLF,TRBV5-5,11
ALTGGLATNEQF,TRBV30,12
SVPGTGYPNGYT,TRBV29-1,12
ASSFRGTDTQY,TRBV12-3/TRBV12-4,11
ASSLFAGPSNYGYT,TRBV5-1,14
ASREGNTEAF,TRBV7-3,10
ASRTGEDEQY,TRBV19,10
ASSDPVAGGETQY,TRBV6-5,13
ASSLAAQGRQPQH,TRBV7-2,13
ASSLRTVQETRY,TRBV4-1,12
ASTPGQGAHSNQPQH,TRBV19,15
SASLRGGRYEQY,TRBV20-1,12
ASSSGTRDGYT,TRBV7-2,11
ASKLAGGQMGEQY,TRBV5-1,13
SARAASGVPPRGETQY,TRBV20-1,16
ASSLRTGIDQPQH,TRBV7-2,13
ASSYRGGLNGGTQY,TRBV6-5,14
ASSPSGRAWYTQY,TRBV6-5,13
ASSAFGTGGDNEQF,TRBV10-1,14
ASSVVWQGPSPLH,TRBV28,13
SGEEPEAHEQY,TRBV29-1,11
ASTLRGARRGYT,TRBV12-3/TRBV12-4,12
ASSPRGILSPLH,TRBV2,12
SARRPSGRDNEQF,TRBV20-1,13
ASSLPRSTGVYGCT,TRBV28,14
ASSYVGGVSNEQF,TRBV6-6,13
ASKRTETNYGYT,TRBV27,12
SASRVIGGETQY,TRBV20-1,12